This TCR beta chain was captured by sequencing in a study of OX40 agonist ivuxolimab in advanced cancers. Assay used: immunoSEQ multiplex PCR; TCRdb lists only in-frame clones, some missing. The data show 50,000 or so clones, 75% to 85% seen once. Broader study findings: The study found among the lowest clonal expansion in partial responders at 0.1-3.0 mg/kg. Expanded clones belonging to CD8+ T cells outnumbered, on average, those of CD4+.

This clone showed up just once. As yet, its antigen is unknown. Germline lookup yields CDR1 SGHTA and CDR2 FQGTGA. V was shortened by 0 bases and J by 6 bases, with 14 bases between the two germline ends. This CDR3 has 15 amino acids. This receptor was taken from an adult with an advanced solid tumor such as melanoma, head and neck, liver or kidney cancer. The rearrangement joins TRBV7-3 to TRBJ1-2; D is ambiguous. This sample comprised CD4+ or CD8+ T cells sorted from blood, obtained in a trial of the OX40 agonist ivuxolimab. The CDR3 nucleotides read TGTGCCAGCAGCTTAACCCCGATGGGGTTGGATGGCTACACCTTC. This encodes CASSLTPMGLDGYTF. The full variable domain, rest sourced from reference TRBV7-3 and TRBJ1-2, is GAGVSQTPSNKVTEKGKYVELRCDPISGHTALYWYRQSLGQGPEFLIYFQGTGAADDSGLPNDRFFAVRPEGSVSTLKIQRTERGDSAVYLCASSLTPMGLDGYTFGSGTRLTVV.